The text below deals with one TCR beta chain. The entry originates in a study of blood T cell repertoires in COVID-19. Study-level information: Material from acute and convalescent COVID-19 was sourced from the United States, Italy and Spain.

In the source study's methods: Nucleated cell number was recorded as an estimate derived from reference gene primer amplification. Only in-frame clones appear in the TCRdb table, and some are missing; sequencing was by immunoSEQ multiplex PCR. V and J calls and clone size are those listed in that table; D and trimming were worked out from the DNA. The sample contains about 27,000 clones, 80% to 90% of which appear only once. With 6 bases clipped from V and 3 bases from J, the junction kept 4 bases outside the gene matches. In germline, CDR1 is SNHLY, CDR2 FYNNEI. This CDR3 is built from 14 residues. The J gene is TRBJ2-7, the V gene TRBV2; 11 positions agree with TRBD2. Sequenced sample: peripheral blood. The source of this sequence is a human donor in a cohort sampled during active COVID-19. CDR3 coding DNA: TGTGCCAGCAGCTTCACTAGCGGGAGCTACGAGCAGTACTTC. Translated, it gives CASSFTSGSYEQYF.